The clone carrying this TCR beta chain has only a few counts. Its antigen is not identified. The sample originates from a study of OX40 agonist ivuxolimab in advanced cancers. Study-wide background: Patients were infused with ivuxolimab every 2 weeks at 0.01 to 10 mg/kg. Those treated in dose escalation had hepatocellular carcinoma, melanoma, renal cell cancer or head and neck cancer. The study, taken as a whole, reports: The investigators did not determine what antigen specificity the expanded peripheral T cells had.

Profiled with immunoSEQ multiplex PCR; TCRdb holds only in-frame clones, not every one. The sample lists about 61,000 clones, roughly 85% occurring once. The CDR3 covers 15 residues. The V gene end was trimmed by 5 bases and the J gene end by 2 bases; junction bases not matched to a gene: 5. Germline V CDR1 and CDR2: KGHSH, LQKENI. Sequencing was performed on CD4+ or CD8+ T cells sorted from blood, taken in a trial of the OX40 agonist ivuxolimab. This TCR derives from an adult with an advanced solid tumor such as melanoma, head and neck, liver or kidney cancer. The J gene is TRBJ2-1, the V gene TRBV18, with 8 bases fitting TRBD1. The CDR3 DNA sequence: TGTGCCAGCTCAGGCGGGACAGGCCCCTACAATGAGCAGTTCTTC. Its protein is CASSGGTGPYNEQFF.